This entry describes one TCR beta chain. This record comes from a study of blood T cell repertoires in COVID-19. Study context: Samples taken during acute and convalescent COVID-19 were collected in the United States, Italy and Spain.

Clones were read by immunoSEQ multiplex PCR, and TCRdb kept only the in-frame ones, dropping some. Among about 300,000 clones listed, approximately 90% were seen once. With 4 bases removed from V and 7 bases from J, the gap between germline ends came to 19 bases. In germline, CDR1 is MNHEY, CDR2 SMNVEV (reference sequence). The CDR3 extends over 15 amino acids. This chain links TRBV27 with TRBJ1-2; tentative D call: TRBD1 (5 bases). The source is a woman in her twenties or thirties with COVID-19, enrolled during active disease. The sample was peripheral blood. In DNA form, the CDR3 reads TGTGCCAGCAGTTGGGCAGGGTCATCAAGAAGTGGCTACACCTTC. Protein: CASSWAGSSRSGYTF.